This T cell receptor (beta chain) appears in the sequencing data of a study of cytomegalovirus exposure and HLA in healthy donors. Study findings and constraints: Several of the most significant clusters were apparently associated with common viral pathogens in a later analysis. In a later analysis, donors in an Asian-associated ancestry cluster reportedly had fewer N-insertions in productive TCRs than the cohort mean.

The PCR employed 60 Vbeta primers together with 13 Jbeta primers. TCRdb keeps only in-frame clones here, not all; method: immunoSEQ multiplex PCR. The sample's table shows some 150,000 clones. A remark on this clone: What it binds is unknown.

Nominal health characterized the donors when sampled, though unrecorded immune exposures were likely. CDR3 length: 14 residues. V was trimmed by 5 bases and J by 0 bases, leaving 8 bases between them. Germline V CDR1 and CDR2: SGHTA, FQGNSA. J is TRBJ1-3 and V is TRBV7-2; no reliable D call. This TCR was sampled from a woman aged 18-29 years in good health and CMV-seropositive. The specimen was PBMCs. CDR3 loop: CASSPQFSGNTIYF. CDR3 nucleotide sequence: TGTGCCAGCAGCCCACAGTTCTCTGGAAACACCATATATTTT.